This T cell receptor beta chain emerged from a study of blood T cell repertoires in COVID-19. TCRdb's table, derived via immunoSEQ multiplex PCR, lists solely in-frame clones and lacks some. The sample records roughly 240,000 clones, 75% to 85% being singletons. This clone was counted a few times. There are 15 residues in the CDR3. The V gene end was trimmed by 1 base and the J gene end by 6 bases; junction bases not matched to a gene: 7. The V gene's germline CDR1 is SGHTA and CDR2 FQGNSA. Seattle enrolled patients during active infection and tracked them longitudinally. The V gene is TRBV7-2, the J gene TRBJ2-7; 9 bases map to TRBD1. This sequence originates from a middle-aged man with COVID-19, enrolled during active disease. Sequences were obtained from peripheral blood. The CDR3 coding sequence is TGTGCCAGCAGCTTAGTATTGGGACAGGGTACCGAGCAGTACTTC. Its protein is CASSLVLGQGTEQYF.